The rows below give T cell receptor beta chains drawn from one sample of a study of beta chain features in type 1 diabetes. Only in-frame clones appear in the TCRdb table, and some are missing; sequencing was by immunoSEQ multiplex PCR. The data show about 180,000 clones, around an eighth seen once. The sample consisted of central memory CD4+ T cells from blood. All receptors derive from a woman aged 18-35 years in good health. CDR3s include the opening cysteine and the closing phenylalanine or tryptophan. Each record gives: V gene, D gene, J gene, clone size, CDR3 protein, CDR3 DNA. A D gene is named only where the DNA matches it firmly. Clone size is stated in some rows and not others, as once, few, many or a class when expanded.

v_gene: TRBV5-6
d_gene: .
j_gene: TRBJ1-5
abundance: .
CDR3aa: CASSGSGLPNQPQHF
CDR3nt: TGTGCCAGCAGCGGGAGCGGTCTCCCCAATCAGCCCCAGCATTTT

v_gene: TRBV19
d_gene: TRBD2
j_gene: TRBJ2-1
abundance: many
CDR3aa: CASSMSPSGRGNNEQFF
CDR3nt: TGTGCCAGTAGTATGAGCCCTAGCGGGAGGGGAAACAATGAGCAGTTCTTC

v_gene: TRBV19
d_gene: .
j_gene: TRBJ1-4
abundance: few
CDR3aa: CASSTDIHEKLFF
CDR3nt: TGTGCCAGTAGTACGGACATCCATGAAAAACTGTTTTTT

v_gene: TRBV30
d_gene: .
j_gene: TRBJ1-1
abundance: few
CDR3aa: CAWSRVLGSGNTEAFF
CDR3nt: TGTGCCTGGAGTCGGGTGCTCGGGTCGGGGAACACTGAAGCTTTCTTT

v_gene: TRBV5-1
d_gene: TRBD2
j_gene: TRBJ2-2
abundance: few
CDR3aa: CASSSTLAGVNTGELFF
CDR3nt: TGCGCCAGCAGCTCCACATTAGCGGGAGTGAACACCGGGGAGCTGTTTTTT

v_gene: TRBV25-1
d_gene: .
j_gene: TRBJ2-2
abundance: .
CDR3aa: CASSEYSGGELFF
CDR3nt: TGTGCCAGCAGTGAATATAGTGGTGGGGAGCTGTTTTTT

v_gene: TRBV7-9
d_gene: .
j_gene: TRBJ1-5
abundance: .
CDR3aa: CASSWDIDQPQHF
CDR3nt: TGTGCCAGCAGCTGGGACATCGATCAGCCCCAGCATTTT

v_gene: TRBV15
d_gene: .
j_gene: TRBJ1-4
abundance: .
CDR3aa: CATSRDRANEKLFF
CDR3nt: TGTGCCACCAGCAGAGATAGAGCAAATGAAAAACTGTTTTTT

v_gene: TRBV9
d_gene: TRBD2
j_gene: TRBJ2-7
abundance: .
CDR3aa: CASSFEAGVGEQYF
CDR3nt: TGTGCCAGCAGCTTCGAAGCGGGAGTAGGAGAGCAGTACTTC

v_gene: TRBV2
d_gene: .
j_gene: TRBJ1-2
abundance: few
CDR3aa: CASSVSPPGQKDGYTF
CDR3nt: TGTGCCAGCAGTGTAAGTCCCCCCGGACAGAAGGATGGCTACACCTTC

v_gene: TRBV29-1
d_gene: .
j_gene: TRBJ2-2
abundance: many
CDR3aa: CSVATRANTGELFF
CDR3nt: TGCAGCGTCGCTACTAGGGCGAACACCGGGGAGCTGTTTTTT

v_gene: TRBV5-6
d_gene: .
j_gene: TRBJ2-1
abundance: few
CDR3aa: CASSLDTLRQYNEQFF
CDR3nt: TGTGCCAGCAGCTTGGATACATTGAGGCAATACAATGAGCAGTTCTTC

v_gene: TRBV5-1
d_gene: .
j_gene: TRBJ1-1
abundance: .
CDR3aa: CASRANRVENTEAFF
CDR3nt: TGCGCCAGCAGAGCAAACAGGGTGGAAAACACTGAAGCTTTCTTT

v_gene: TRBV18
d_gene: .
j_gene: TRBJ2-7
abundance: .
CDR3aa: CASSPSPRSPYEQYF
CDR3nt: TGTGCCAGCTCACCATCACCTAGGAGCCCCTACGAGCAGTACTTC

v_gene: TRBV30
d_gene: .
j_gene: TRBJ1-5
abundance: few
CDR3aa: CAWSVVSRDQPQHF
CDR3nt: TGTGCCTGGAGTGTTGTTTCGCGAGATCAGCCCCAGCATTTT

v_gene: TRBV18
d_gene: TRBD2
j_gene: TRBJ2-2
abundance: few
CDR3aa: CASSPPSVAGHTGELFF
CDR3nt: TGTGCCAGCTCACCACCGTCGGTAGCGGGGCACACCGGGGAGCTGTTTTTT

v_gene: TRBV7-2
d_gene: TRBD2
j_gene: TRBJ2-1
abundance: .
CDR3aa: CASSSLTSGSRDEQFF
CDR3nt: TGTGCCAGCAGTTCACTGACTAGCGGGAGTAGGGATGAGCAGTTCTTC

v_gene: TRBV7-9
d_gene: TRBD2
j_gene: TRBJ2-7
abundance: .
CDR3aa: CASSRGTSVYEQYF
CDR3nt: TGTGCCAGCAGCCGCGGGACTAGCGTCTACGAGCAGTACTTC

v_gene: TRBV7-9
d_gene: .
j_gene: TRBJ1-1
abundance: .
CDR3aa: CASSLVRMDTEAFF
CDR3nt: TGTGCCAGCAGCTTAGTCAGGATGGACACTGAAGCTTTCTTT

v_gene: TRBV7-9
d_gene: .
j_gene: TRBJ2-7
abundance: .
CDR3aa: CASSRRLDSSYEQYF
CDR3nt: TGTGCCAGCAGCCGGAGACTTGACTCCTCCTACGAGCAGTACTTC

v_gene: TRBV4-3
d_gene: .
j_gene: TRBJ2-6
abundance: few
CDR3aa: CASSPFRVDNVLTF
CDR3nt: TGCGCCAGCAGCCCATTCAGGGTTGACAACGTCCTGACTTTC